The T cell receptor (beta chain) described here comes from a study of blood T cells in healthy people across ages. Study outcomes and limitations: Diversity estimates from one million T cells were considered underestimates. Per-million-T-cell TCR beta diversity fell roughly linearly with age.

Germline assignment: CDR1 LNHNV and CDR2 YYDKDF (reference sequence). V lost 5 bases to trimming and J lost 0 bases, with 13 bases between them. The CDR3 runs 16 residues. Through a sample-barcoded 5' primer and a J-beta primer mix, a second PCR was run for roughly 7 to 11 cycles. TCRdb re-analysed the 5' RACE reads in MiXCR, keeping a single row per CDR3 protein. This sample has some 790,000 distinct CDR3 sequences, with more than 25% found just once. There are a few counts of this clonotype. Its antigen is unknown. The donors, all healthy, were Caucasians living in Russia, aged about 6 to 100. The chain links TRBV15 to TRBJ2-2; tentative D call: TRBD1 (6 bases). Sequencing input: blood. The TCR sequence derives from a woman older than 75 in good health. In DNA, the CDR3 is TGTGCCACCAGCGGAACAGGGTATCCGAACACCGGGGAGCTGTTTTTT. Its translation is CATSGTGYPNTGELFF.